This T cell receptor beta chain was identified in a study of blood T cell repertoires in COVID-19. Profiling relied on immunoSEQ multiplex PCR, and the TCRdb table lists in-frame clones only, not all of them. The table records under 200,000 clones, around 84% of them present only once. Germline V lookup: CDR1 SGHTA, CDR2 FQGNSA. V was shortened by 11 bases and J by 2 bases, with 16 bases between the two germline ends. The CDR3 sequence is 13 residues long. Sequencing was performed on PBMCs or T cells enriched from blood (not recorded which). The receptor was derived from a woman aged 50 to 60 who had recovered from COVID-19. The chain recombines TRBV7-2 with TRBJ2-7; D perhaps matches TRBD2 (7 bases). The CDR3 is CAGGRGGTYEQYF. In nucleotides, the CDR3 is TGTGCCGGGGGGCGGGGAGGGACCTACGAGCAGTACTTC.